Shown below are 19 T cell receptor beta chains from a single sample sequenced in a study of Tregs in tolerant kidney transplant recipients. TCRdb's table, derived via immunoSEQ multiplex PCR, lists solely in-frame clones and lacks some. Seen here are under 50,000 clones, 95% to 96% observed once, and the top ten hold around 0.35%. Their recognized antigens are unknown. Sequenced material: Tregs from blood cultured with allogeneic cells. The source is a human donor in good health.

The V and J genes are TRBV11-2 and TRBJ2-7; D is ambiguous. The CDR3 has 12 residues. Deletions cut 3 bases from V and 6 bases from J, with 9 bases between. CDR1 and CDR2 from the germline V gene are SGHAT and FQNNGV. In nucleotides, the CDR3 is TGTGCCAGCAGCTTGTTCCGTACCGAGCAGTACTTC. It specifies CASSLFRTEQYF.

In this sample, this clone turned up once. The chain uses TRBV10-3 and TRBJ2-7; 8 bases align to TRBD1. Germline trimming cut 0 bases from V and 6 bases from J; bases unmatched to any gene: 7. Germline lookup yields CDR1 ENHRY and CDR2 SYGVKD. This CDR3 spans 15 amino acids. The CDR3 spells CAISESGTGGREQYF. The DNA of the CDR3 is TGTGCCATCAGTGAGTCCGGAACAGGGGGTCGCGAGCAGTACTTC.

This chain uses TRBV6-5 with TRBJ2-5; 13 positions agree with TRBD2. The CDR3 has 15 amino acids. The germline V gene encodes CDR1 MNHEY and CDR2 SVGAGI. Losses at the gene ends were 6 bases for V and 6 bases for J; bases not matched to a gene: 7. This CDR3 is CASSRLAGGQKTQYF. The CDR3 coding sequence is TGTGCCAGCAGCCGACTAGCGGGGGGACAAAAGACCCAGTACTTC.

This chain connects TRBV27 to TRBJ2-1; 10 bases are a match to TRBD2. J gave up 8 bases and V 0 bases, and 10 bases lay outside the gene matches. CDR3 length equals 17 residues. Germline lookup yields CDR1 MNHEY and CDR2 SMNVEV (reference sequence). The chain's CDR3 is CASSLSITLAGVDEQFF. The CDR3 region has the DNA TGTGCCAGCAGTTTATCGATTACCCTAGCGGGAGTCGATGAGCAGTTCTTC.

J is TRBJ2-1 and V is TRBV6-1; weak D call: TRBD2 (6 bases). Germline CDR1 and CDR2: MNHNS and SASEGT. This CDR3 is 13 amino acids long. Between the trimmed V and J ends, which lost 7 bases and 9 bases, there was a span of 16 bases. This chain's CDR3 is CASKTSRIGEQFF. As DNA, the CDR3 is TGTGCCAGCAAAACTAGCAGGATCGGTGAGCAGTTCTTC.

The chain couples TRBV5-1 to TRBJ2-7; D gene ambiguous. Germline V gene data show CDR1 as SGHRS and CDR2 as YFSETQ. V shed 4 bases and J shed 2 bases, with 4 bases lying between them. CDR3 length: 11 amino acids. The chain's CDR3 is CASSPAYEQYF. The CDR3 DNA is TGCGCCAGCAGCCCCGCCTACGAGCAGTACTTC.

V is TRBV6-1 and J is TRBJ1-4, with a weak D call TRBD1 (5 bases). Trimming pared 6 bases from V and 7 bases from J, leaving 12 bases between. The CDR3 extends over 13 amino acids. Per the germline V gene, CDR1 is MNHNS and CDR2 is SASEGT. The CDR3 reads CASRGVFGEKLFF. The CDR3 DNA follows: TGTGCCAGCAGAGGGGTTTTCGGTGAAAAACTGTTTTTT.

Here the CDR3 reads CASSFQGRATEAFF. CDR3 DNA: TGTGCCAGCAGTTTCCAGGGGAGAGCCACTGAAGCTTTCTTT. This chain links TRBV11-2 with TRBJ1-1, with D possibly being TRBD1 (6 bases). Germline V gene data show CDR1 as SGHAT and CDR2 as FQNNGV. Trimming pared 6 bases from V and 4 bases from J, leaving 15 bases between. This CDR3 contains 14 residues.

The rearrangement links TRBV18 to TRBJ2-5, with 9 bases aligning to TRBD1. The CDR3 contains 15 residues. The germline V gene encodes CDR1 KGHSH and CDR2 LQKENI. The trim removed 3 bases at V and 4 bases at J, leaving 6 bases unmatched. The CDR3 region is CASSPGTGRGETQYF. Written as DNA, the CDR3 is TGTGCCAGCTCACCCGGGACAGGGCGGGGAGAGACCCAGTACTTC.

The chain uses TRBV5-1 and TRBJ2-7, with 10 bases fitting TRBD2. In germline, CDR1 is SGHRS, CDR2 YFSETQ. The trim removed 1 base at V and 4 bases at J, leaving 5 bases unmatched. CDR3 length equals 15 residues. In DNA form, the CDR3 reads TGCGCCAGCAGCTTGACAGCGGGGGGGAATTACGAGCAGTACTTC. Protein: CASSLTAGGNYEQYF. The full variable domain, its missing parts supplied by reference TRBV5-1 and TRBJ2-7, is KAGVTQTPRYLIKTRGQQVTLSCSPISGHRSVSWYQQTPGQGLQFLFEYFSETQRNKGNFPGRFSGRQFSNSRSEMNVSTLELGDSALYLCASSLTAGGNYEQYFGPGTRLTVT.

The chain couples TRBV9 to TRBJ1-1; D is possibly TRBD1 (5 bases). CDR1 and CDR2 from the germline V gene are SGDLS and YYNGEE. With 4 bases removed from V and 4 bases from J, the gap between germline ends came to 14 bases. The CDR3 is made up of 14 amino acids. CDR3 sequence reads: CASSPSIRVTEAFF. CDR3 coding DNA: TGTGCCAGCAGCCCTAGCATCAGGGTCACTGAAGCTTTCTTT.

This clone showed up just once. The J gene is TRBJ2-7, the V gene TRBV27; D unclear. The V end was cut by 6 bases, the J end by 0 bases, with 9 bases between. Germline V gene sequence: CDR1 MNHEY, CDR2 SMNVEV (reference sequence). The CDR3 has 13 amino acids. CDR3 nucleotide sequence: TGTGCCAGCAGGAGATCGGTCTCCTACGAGCAGTACTTC. Its translation: CASRRSVSYEQYF.

The rearrangement joins TRBV5-8 to TRBJ1-2, with D hard to call. The length of the CDR3 is 14 residues. CDR1 and CDR2 (germline): SGHTS, YDEGEE. The V gene lost 1 base and the J gene lost 3 bases, with 10 bases spanning the gap. The CDR3 DNA reads as TGTGCCAGCAGCTTGCAGGCAGGTGACTATGGCTACACCTTC. This sequence encodes CASSLQAGDYGYTF.

CDR3: CASSLGRQGRRETQYF. The CDR3, as DNA: TGTGCCAGCAGCTTAGGACGACAGGGGCGTAGGGAGACCCAGTACTTC. This chain connects TRBV11-3 to TRBJ2-5, with 8 bases that match TRBD1. Germline trimming cut 1 base from V and 5 bases from J; bases unmatched to any gene: 9. This CDR3 has 16 amino acids. Germline CDR1 and CDR2: SGHNT and YENEEA.

This clone was seen only once. The genes are TRBV5-4 and TRBJ2-7; TRBD2 agrees at 12 bases. CDR1 SGHNT and CDR2 YYREEE come from the germline V gene (reference sequence). V dropped 9 bases and J dropped 3; count of bases not matched to a gene: 13. This CDR3 is built from 16 residues. The CDR3 spells CATRMTSGRIGYEQYF. CDR3 sequence (DNA): TGTGCCACCCGGATGACTAGCGGGAGAATAGGCTACGAGCAGTACTTC.

This clone was observed a single time. This chain uses TRBV5-4 with TRBJ2-1; possibly TRBD2 for D (6 bases). Trimming pared 3 bases from V and 0 bases from J, leaving 16 bases between. The CDR3 is made up of 17 amino acids. Looked up from germline, CDR1 is SGHNT and CDR2 is YYREEE (reference sequence). CDR3 bases: TGTGCCAGCAGCTCTACTCGGGACTTGAGCTCCTACAATGAGCAGTTCTTC. This codes for CASSSTRDLSSYNEQFF.

V usage is TRBV4-1 and J usage is TRBJ1-5; 8 bases are shared with TRBD1. The CDR3 length is 18 residues. Germline V gene data show CDR1 as MGHRA and CDR2 as YSYEKL. After removal of 1 base from V and 0 bases from J, the junction contained 8 bases not matched to a gene. CDR3: CASSQAAGTGDSNQPQHF. CDR3 DNA: TGCGCCAGCAGCCAAGCCGCCGGGACAGGCGATAGCAATCAGCCCCAGCATTTT.

The chain carries TRBV2 and TRBJ2-2, with D perhaps matching TRBD2 (6 bases). Trimming took 5 bases from V and 0 from J, leaving 13 bases between them. CDR1 and CDR2 (germline): SNHLY, FYNNEI. CDR3 length: 16 amino acids. The CDR3 DNA reads as TGTGCCAGCAGTCAAGAACTAGCCCCGAACACCGGGGAGCTGTTTTTT. Translated: CASSQELAPNTGELFF.

The chain links TRBV5-1 to TRBJ2-7; D remains unclear. V was trimmed by 2 bases and J by 1 base, leaving 10 bases between them. The V gene's germline CDR1 is SGHRS and CDR2 YFSETQ. CDR3 length equals 14 residues. CDR3 amino acids: CASSFGPNSYEQYF. The CDR3 DNA sequence: TGCGCCAGCAGCTTTGGGCCGAATTCCTACGAGCAGTACTTC.